The 26 T cell receptor beta chains given below trace back to one sample, sequenced in a study of blood T cell repertoires in COVID-19. The repertoire was sequenced with immunoSEQ multiplex PCR; TCRdb's copy has only in-frame clones and lacks some. The data contain around 60,000 clones, 70% to 85% of them singletons. The sample taken for sequencing was peripheral blood. Every receptor here comes from a woman aged 55-75 years with acute or convalescent COVID-19.

This chain links TRBV6-1 with TRBJ2-6; the D gene is possibly TRBD2 (5 bases). Germline V lookup: CDR1 MNHNS, CDR2 SASEGT. This CDR3 has 19 amino acids. V was shortened by 2 bases and J by 0 bases, with 17 bases between the two germline ends. For the CDR3, the DNA is TGTGCCAGCAGTGAAAGAGGGCTCGCGCGTAACTCTGGGGCCAACGTCCTGACTTTC. Its translation is CASSERGLARNSGANVLTF.

CDR3 region: CASSLGANYGYTF. DNA for the CDR3: TGTGCCAGCAGTTTGGGAGCTAACTATGGCTACACCTTC. The genes are TRBV28 and TRBJ1-2; the D is unclear. The CDR3 spans 13 residues. Trimming left V 3 bases short and J 0 bases short, with 5 bases between. Germline V CDR1 and CDR2: MDHEN, SYDVKM.

The chain carries TRBV19 and TRBJ1-1, with 7 positions matching TRBD1. CDR3 length: 12 amino acids. The germline V gene has CDR1 LNHDA and CDR2 SQIVND (reference sequence). J was trimmed by 5 bases and V by 5 bases; bases with no gene match: 2. The CDR3 loop reads CASSGQATEAFF. Here the CDR3 DNA reads TGTGCCAGTAGTGGACAGGCAACTGAAGCTTTCTTT.

The chain has TRBV24-1 and TRBJ1-3; TRBD1 agrees at 7 bases. Germline V gene sequence: CDR1 KGHDR, CDR2 SFDVKD. There are 20 residues in the CDR3. Losses at the gene ends were 4 bases for V and 4 bases for J; bases not matched to a gene: 21. CDR3 sequence: CATSDSIGKSQGEPGNTIYF. The CDR3 coding sequence is TGTGCCACCAGTGACTCCATAGGCAAGAGTCAGGGGGAACCAGGAAACACCATATATTTT.

The chain uses TRBV5-5 and TRBJ2-1; 7 bases fit TRBD1. Germline CDR1 is SGHKS and CDR2 is YYEKEE (reference sequence). The J segment lost 5 bases and the V segment lost 6 bases, leaving 8 bases of the junction unmatched. The length of the CDR3 is 14 residues. CDR3 nucleotides: TGTGCCAGCACCATACAGGGGCCCAACAATGAGCAGTTCTTC. The encoded protein is CASTIQGPNNEQFF.

The rearrangement uses TRBV30 and TRBJ1-5; D unclear. The CDR3 sequence is 15 residues long. In germline, CDR1 is GTSNPN, CDR2 SVGIG (reference sequence). The V end lost 2 bases, the J end lost 4 bases, and 15 bases lay between the germline ends. CDR3 sequence (DNA): TGTGCCTGGAGTTCCCAGGCATTCTTGAATCAGCCCCAGCATTTT. It yields the protein CAWSSQAFLNQPQHF.

This sequence joins TRBV4-1 and TRBJ2-1; possibly TRBD2 for D (5 bases). Germline CDR1 reads MGHRA; CDR2 reads YSYEKL. This CDR3 has 16 amino acids. V shed 1 base and J shed 5 bases, with 15 bases lying between them. The CDR3 reads CASSQVSGRRNNEQFF. CDR3 sequence (DNA): TGCGCCAGCAGCCAAGTCAGCGGACGACGAAACAATGAGCAGTTCTTC.

The chain employs TRBV6-5 and TRBJ2-5; 8 positions agree with TRBD1. J lost 2 bases, V lost 8 bases, and 10 bases had no gene match. The CDR3 is 15 residues long. CDR1 and CDR2 (germline): MNHEY, SVGAGI. The CDR3 coding sequence is TGTGCCAGCTCCTCCCGGGACAGGCTACAAGAGACCCAGTACTTC. Translated: CASSSRDRLQETQYF.

The chain couples TRBV7-9 to TRBJ1-1; TRBD1 agrees at 7 bases. Germline lookup yields CDR1 SEHNR and CDR2 FQNEAQ (reference sequence). Trimming at V came to 5 bases and at J to 10 bases, leaving 7 bases not matched to a gene. The CDR3 is 12 amino acids. CDR3 coding DNA: TGTGCCAGCAGCCACGGAAGGGGGCGAGCTTTCTTT. Protein: CASSHGRGRAFF.

This chain's CDR3 is CASSPLGTGGDYGYTF. As DNA, the CDR3 is TGTGCCAGCAGCCCCTTAGGGACAGGGGGCGACTATGGCTACACCTTC. The chain combines TRBV11-2 with TRBJ1-2; 12 nucleotides align to TRBD1. CDR3 length equals 16 residues. CDR1 is SGHAT and CDR2 is FQNNGV in the germline V gene. J was trimmed by 3 bases and V by 5 bases; bases with no gene match: 7.

This rearrangement joins TRBV18 to TRBJ1-1, with 11 bases lining up with TRBD1. The V and J ends lost 6 bases and 5 bases, in that order; junction bases with no gene match: 2. The CDR3 is made up of 13 amino acids. Germline lookup yields CDR1 KGHSH and CDR2 LQKENI. Here the CDR3 reads CASSGTGGTEAFF. The CDR3 nucleotides read TGTGCCAGCTCCGGGACAGGGGGAACTGAAGCTTTCTTT.

With respect to this clone: Mismatch with germline at one junction end may stem from a read error. The V and J genes are TRBV11-2 and TRBJ1-1; D not certain. CDR3 length equals 18 residues. The germline CDR1 and CDR2 sequences are SGHAT and FQNNGV. The CDR3 sequence: CASSLDHFGVLGNAEAFF. The DNA for the CDR3 is TGTGCCAGCAGCTTAGATCATTTCGGGGTCCTAGGGAACGCTGAAGCTTTCTTT.

This clone appeared once. The chain employs TRBV15 and TRBJ2-3, with a weak D call TRBD1 (5 bases). There are 14 residues in the CDR3. Germline-derived CDR1 and CDR2 are LNHNV and YYDKDF (reference sequence). The germline V and J ends were trimmed by 3 bases and 5 bases, with 12 bases remaining between them. The CDR3 DNA sequence: TGTGCCACCAGCAGCCGACAGTGGGGAGATACGCAGTATTTT. Protein sequence: CATSSRQWGDTQYF.

The chain joins TRBV6-5 to TRBJ1-2; possibly TRBD1 for D (6 bases). Germline CDR1 reads MNHEY; CDR2 reads SVGAGI. Trimming shortened V by 6 bases and J by 6 bases, and 14 bases separated the two germline ends. This CDR3 contains 13 residues. CDR3 in DNA: TGTGCCAGCAGCTCCCCAGGGGCTCATGGCTACACCTTC. Encoded protein: CASSSPGAHGYTF.

The rearrangement joins TRBV5-6 to TRBJ2-7, with TRBD2 as a possible D gene (5 bases). Germline CDR1 SGHDT, CDR2 YYEEEE. Trimming removed 0 bases at V and 0 bases at J, with 16 bases between. The CDR3 consists of 17 residues. The CDR3 sequence is CASSLGELRLSSYEQYF. The CDR3, as DNA: TGTGCCAGCAGCTTGGGGGAGTTACGTTTAAGCTCCTACGAGCAGTACTTC.

This clone was detected once. The chain recombines TRBV3-1 (or the pseudogene TRBV3-2) with TRBJ2-7, with 7 bases that match TRBD1. The germline V gene encodes CDR1 LGHDT and CDR2 YNNKEL (reference sequence). The length of the CDR3 is 15 residues. With V trimmed by 4 bases and J by 2 bases, 8 bases remained unmatched. CDR3 amino acids: CASSRHRDSTYEQYF. The CDR3 nucleotides are TGTGCCAGCAGCCGCCACCGGGACAGTACCTACGAGCAGTACTTC.

The chain links TRBV14 to TRBJ2-1, with TRBD2 matching 7 bases. Losses at the gene ends were 0 bases for V and 2 bases for J; bases not matched to a gene: 4. Per germline, CDR1 SGHDN and CDR2 FVKESK. The CDR3 is 16 amino acids. The CDR3 DNA follows: TGTGCCAGCAGCCAAGATTCCGGGGGGACCTACAATGAGCAGTTCTTC. Translation: CASSQDSGGTYNEQFF.

The J gene is TRBJ1-2, the V gene TRBV7-9; D possibly corresponds to TRBD1 (6 bases). CDR1 SEHNR and CDR2 FQNEAQ come from the germline V gene (reference sequence). Trimming removed 1 base at V and 4 bases at J, with 10 bases between. This CDR3 contains 14 residues. The CDR3 loop is CASSLDRALYGYTF. CDR3 sequence (DNA): TGTGCCAGCAGCTTAGACAGGGCCCTCTATGGCTACACCTTC.

The rearrangement uses TRBV7-3 and TRBJ2-1; TRBD2 matches 12 bases. Germline CDR1 and CDR2: SGHTA and FQGTGA. CDR3 length equals 16 residues. V was pared by 0 bases and J by 4 bases, with 1 base of the junction left unmatched. CDR3 residues: CASSLTLAGGYNEQFF. CDR3 coding DNA: TGTGCCAGCAGCTTAACACTAGCGGGGGGATACAATGAGCAGTTCTTC. Using reference TRBV7-3 and TRBJ2-1 for the parts outside the CDR3, the full variable domain is GAGVSQTPSNKVTEKGKYVELRCDPISGHTALYWYRQSLGQGPEFLIYFQGTGAADDSGLPNDRFFAVRPEGSVSTLKIQRTERGDSAVYLCASSLTLAGGYNEQFFGPGTRLTVL.

The genes are TRBV3-1 (or the pseudogene TRBV3-2) and TRBJ2-5, with 7 bases identical to TRBD1. CDR3 size: 13 residues. The V gene end was trimmed by 0 bases and the J gene end by 9 bases; junction bases not matched to a gene: 4. The germline V gene has CDR1 LGHDT and CDR2 YNNKEL (reference sequence). CDR3 region: CASSQDGTAAQYF. The CDR3 DNA reads TGTGCCAGCAGCCAAGATGGGACAGCAGCCCAGTACTTC.

This chain links TRBV29-1 with TRBJ1-2; a weak D match, TRBD1 (5 bases). Trimming pared 1 base from V and 6 bases from J, leaving 12 bases between. CDR1 and CDR2 (germline): SQVTM, ANQGSEA. The CDR3 spans 13 residues. The CDR3 here is CSVEGQPNNGYTF. Here the CDR3 DNA reads TGCAGCGTTGAAGGACAGCCAAATAATGGCTACACCTTC.

The V gene is TRBV9, the J gene TRBJ1-6; D remains ambiguous. The CDR3 has 16 amino acids. The germline CDR1 and CDR2 sequences are SGDLS and YYNGEE. V was pared by 4 bases and J by 0 bases, with 11 bases between. The CDR3 here is CASSPHLSSYNSPLHF. The CDR3 DNA reads as TGTGCCAGCAGCCCCCACCTCAGCTCCTATAATTCACCCCTCCACTTT.

The chain links TRBV9 to TRBJ1-4, with D tentatively TRBD1 (6 bases). This CDR3 comprises 16 residues. The ends were cut back, 4 bases at V and 0 bases at J, with 13 bases in the middle. Germline CDR1 and CDR2: SGDLS and YYNGEE. CDR3 region: CASSSGEMATNEKLFF. CDR3 nucleotides: TGTGCCAGCAGCTCAGGGGAGATGGCAACTAATGAAAAACTGTTTTTT.

This clone showed up just a few times. The chain is built from TRBV5-1 and TRBJ2-2; weak D call: TRBD1 (5 bases). The germline gives CDR1 SGHRS, CDR2 YFSETQ. Deletions cut 4 bases from V and 8 bases from J, with 12 bases between. The CDR3 is made up of 13 amino acids. The chain's CDR3 is CASSRGPEGELFF. CDR3 DNA: TGCGCCAGCAGCAGGGGCCCGGAGGGGGAGCTGTTTTTT.

Comments on this clone: Other nucleotide sequences from this sample produce the same CDR3. This sequence joins TRBV30 and TRBJ1-5; D unresolved. In germline, CDR1 is GTSNPN, CDR2 SVGIG (reference sequence). The CDR3 has 12 amino acids. The ends were cut back, 2 bases at V and 5 bases at J, with 7 bases in the middle. In nucleotides, the CDR3 is TGTGCCTGGAGTCTTGACTATCAGCCCCAGCATTTT. It encodes CAWSLDYQPQHF.

The CDR3 DNA follows: TGTGCCACCAGCAGAGATCTAGGACACCCCTATGGCTACACCTTC. The encoded protein is CATSRDLGHPYGYTF. The chain combines TRBV15 with TRBJ1-2; D may be TRBD1 (5 bases). CDR1 LNHNV and CDR2 YYDKDF come from the germline V gene (reference sequence). V lost 0 bases and J 4 bases, leaving 12 bases between the germline ends. The CDR3 is 15 residues long.